The clone carrying this T cell receptor beta chain came up a few times. The data were obtained in a study of early T cells in non-severe SARS-CoV-2 infection. MiXCR, run by TCRdb on the 5' RACE reads, gives a single entry per CDR3 protein. Of tens of thousands of distinct CDR3 sequences listed, 5.7% were seen once; the top ten hold roughly 5.7%. The CDR3 sequence is 13 residues long. Trimming took off 0 bases at V and 7 bases at J, with 9 bases between the two ends. The germline gives CDR1 LGHNA, CDR2 YSLEER. The chain has TRBV4-3 and TRBJ1-2; D is ambiguous. The source material was whole blood. This TCR was recovered from an adult who was a healthcare worker with PCR-confirmed SARS-CoV-2 infection or an uninfected control (not recorded which). CDR3 nucleotides: TGCGCCAGCAGCCAAGATGGTTCAACTGGCTACACCTTC. It translates to CASSQDGSTGYTF.